This entry lists 15 T cell receptor beta chains sequenced from one sample in a study of CD8+ T cells in alopecia areata. RNA extraction and reverse transcription yielded cDNA as sequencing template. Measured with immunoSEQ multiplex PCR; TCRdb has only the in-frame clones, and not every one. The sample records some 130,000 clones, about 60% being singletons. Material: CD4+ T cells sorted from blood, obtained at week 0. The source is a human donor with alopecia areata.

V is TRBV7-2 and J is TRBJ2-7; the D gene is possibly TRBD2 (5 bases). Trimming stripped 6 bases from V and 5 bases from J, with 14 bases between. This CDR3 is built from 13 residues. Germline V lookup: CDR1 SGHTA, CDR2 FQGNSA. CDR3 sequence (DNA): TGTGCCAGCAGGGGGAGCGAACGCCACGAGCAGTACTTC. It yields the protein CASRGSERHEQYF.

This clone has a handful of counts. V and J are TRBV14 and TRBJ1-1; maybe TRBD1 (5 bases). The CDR3 sequence is 15 residues long. CDR1 and CDR2 (germline): SGHDN, FVKESK. V was trimmed by 4 bases and J by 5 bases, leaving 17 bases between them. The DNA of the CDR3 is TGTGCCAGCAGCCCTGGGACTCCAAAGAGTACTGAAGCTTTCTTT. It specifies CASSPGTPKSTEAFF.

This sequence joins TRBV7-2 and TRBJ2-1; TRBD1 matches 9 bases. The CDR3 runs to 15 residues. V lost 5 bases, J lost 5 bases, and 7 bases stayed unmatched. Germline V CDR1 and CDR2: SGHTA, FQGNSA. The CDR3 here is CASSRRRDRDNEQFF. The CDR3 DNA sequence: TGTGCCAGCAGCCGCCGGCGGGACAGGGACAATGAGCAGTTCTTC.

In its sample, this clone was seen a few times. The chain combines TRBV25-1 with TRBJ2-5, with D possibly TRBD2 on 5 matching bases. Germline assignment: CDR1 MGHDK and CDR2 SYGVNS. V was cut by 7 bases and J by 5 bases, with 14 bases left in between. This CDR3 has 13 residues. CDR3 sequence: CASTRSGGETQYF. The CDR3 DNA is TGTGCCAGCACCCGCAGCGGCGGGGAGACCCAGTACTTC.

The rearrangement uses TRBV2 and TRBJ1-5; unclear D gene. Germline values: CDR1 SNHLY, CDR2 FYNNEI. The CDR3 extends over 14 amino acids. With 8 bases removed from V and 4 bases from J, the gap between germline ends came to 15 bases. CDR3: CASSEIRGNQPQHF. The CDR3 DNA reads as TGTGCCAGCTCCGAGATTCGGGGAAATCAGCCCCAGCATTTT.

This chain uses TRBV9 with TRBJ2-3; 10 positions agree with TRBD1. Losses at the gene ends were 2 bases for V and 5 bases for J; bases not matched to a gene: 11. The CDR3 spans 17 residues. Germline-derived CDR1 and CDR2 are SGDLS and YYNGEE. The CDR3 DNA is TGTGCCAGCAGCGTGTCTGGGACAGGGGCCGGGAGAGATACGCAGTATTTT. The encoded protein is CASSVSGTGAGRDTQYF. Full variable domain (remainder filled in from reference TRBV9 and TRBJ2-3): DSGVTQTPKHLITATGQRVTLRCSPRSGDLSVYWYQQSLDQGLQFLIQYYNGEERAKGNILERFSAQQFPDLHSELNLSSLELGDSALYFCASSVSGTGAGRDTQYFGPGTRLTVL.

The chain uses TRBV5-1 and TRBJ1-1; TRBD1 might be the D (6 bases). Trimming pared 3 bases from V and 11 bases from J, leaving 14 bases between. This CDR3 spans 12 amino acids. Germline assignment: CDR1 SGHRS and CDR2 YFSETQ. This CDR3 reads CASSWDAGAAFF. CDR3 DNA: TGCGCCAGCAGCTGGGATGCAGGGGCGGCTTTCTTT.

The chain combines TRBV4-1 with TRBJ2-1; D tentatively fits TRBD1 or TRBD2 (5 bases each). CDR1 is MGHRA and CDR2 is YSYEKL in the germline V gene. V was cut by 1 base and J by 4 bases, with 17 bases left in between. This CDR3 comprises 17 residues. The CDR3 sequence is CASSQVGAGVGYNEQFF. DNA of the CDR3: TGCGCCAGCAGCCAAGTTGGGGCCGGGGTTGGATACAATGAGCAGTTCTTC.

J is TRBJ2-6 and V is TRBV30; no firm D call. The CDR3 extends over 15 amino acids. Germline assignment: CDR1 GTSNPN and CDR2 SVGIG (reference sequence). Trimming stripped 0 bases from V and 2 bases from J, with 8 bases between. The CDR3 sequence: CAWSVGLPGANVLTF. The CDR3, as DNA: TGTGCCTGGAGTGTCGGTCTGCCTGGGGCCAACGTCCTGACTTTC.

The chain couples TRBV9 to TRBJ2-3; tentative D call: TRBD1 (6 bases). Germline V CDR1 and CDR2: SGDLS, YYNGEE. The CDR3 is made up of 16 amino acids. Trimming shortened V by 3 bases and J by 1 base, and 15 bases separated the two germline ends. The CDR3 sequence: CASSGARGIGTDTQYF. CDR3 in DNA: TGTGCCAGCAGCGGGGCAAGGGGGATCGGCACAGATACGCAGTATTTT. The whole variable domain, remainder taken from reference TRBV9 and TRBJ2-3, is DSGVTQTPKHLITATGQRVTLRCSPRSGDLSVYWYQQSLDQGLQFLIQYYNGEERAKGNILERFSAQQFPDLHSELNLSSLELGDSALYFCASSGARGIGTDTQYFGPGTRLTVL.

The chain combines TRBV19 with TRBJ2-3; D remains unclear. Between the trimmed V and J ends, which lost 8 bases and 2 bases, there was a span of 14 bases. The CDR3 runs 14 residues. Germline lookup yields CDR1 LNHDA and CDR2 SQIVND (reference sequence). The CDR3 loop is CASANGAHTDTQYF. The CDR3 DNA reads as TGTGCCAGTGCCAATGGTGCCCACACAGATACGCAGTATTTT.

To note about this clone: The same CDR3 also results from other DNA sequences found in this sample. The V and J genes are TRBV7-9 and TRBJ2-5, with D possibly matching TRBD2 (5 bases). Trimming shortened V by 3 bases and J by 3 bases, and 8 bases separated the two germline ends. The CDR3 extends over 13 amino acids. Germline CDR1 is SEHNR and CDR2 is FQNEAQ (reference sequence). The CDR3 protein is CASSFWGEETQYF. DNA of the CDR3: TGTGCCAGCAGCTTTTGGGGAGAAGAGACCCAGTACTTC.

This clone showed up just a few times. This rearrangement joins TRBV7-2 to TRBJ2-4; D unclear. Germline CDR1 and CDR2: SGHTA and FQGNSA. The CDR3 length is 13 residues. V was trimmed by 8 bases and J by 7 bases, leaving 15 bases between them. CDR3 bases: TGTGCCAGCGGCGGCGTCCCGGGTAACATTCAGTACTTC. This encodes CASGGVPGNIQYF. Together with reference TRBV7-2 and TRBJ2-4, the CDR3 gives the full variable domain: GAGVSQSPSNKVTEKGKDVELRCDPISGHTALYWYRQSLGQGLEFLIYFQGNSAPDKSGLPSDRFSAERTGGSVSTLTIQRTQQEDSAVYLCASGGVPGNIQYFGAGTRLSVL.

The chain has TRBV4-1 and TRBJ2-3; the match to TRBD2 covers 10 bases. This CDR3 has 19 residues. Germline trimming cut 2 bases from V and 3 bases from J; bases unmatched to any gene: 14. Germline loops: CDR1 MGHRA, CDR2 YSYEKL. DNA of the CDR3: TGCGCCAGCAGCCAAACTATAGCGGGGGGCCCTCGAAGGACAGATACGCAGTATTTT. This gives the protein CASSQTIAGGPRRTDTQYF.

This clone was detected only once. V usage is TRBV29-1 and J usage is TRBJ2-3, with D hard to call. Deletions cut 7 bases from V and 0 bases from J, with 8 bases between. Germline values: CDR1 SQVTM, CDR2 ANQGSEA. This CDR3 is 12 amino acids long. This CDR3 is CSAETSTDTQYF. The CDR3 DNA follows: TGCAGCGCTGAGACTAGCACAGATACGCAGTATTTT.